A single sample is the source of the 2 T cell receptor beta chains below, sequenced in a study of cytomegalovirus exposure and HLA in healthy donors. Repertoires were generated with immunoSEQ multiplex PCR, while TCRdb's copy carries only in-frame clones and drops some. The top ten hold approximately 2% of the sample, which has some 110,000 clones, 70% to 90% seen once. Sample: PBMCs. The receptors originated from a man younger than 35 in good health and CMV-seronegative.

The chain combines TRBV9 with TRBJ2-7, with 10 bases matching TRBD2. The CDR3 sequence is 17 residues long. V gave up 3 bases and J gave up 4 bases; unmatched junction bases: 13. Germline CDR1 is SGDLS and CDR2 is YYNGEE. The CDR3 spells CASSGTSGTFGLYEQYF. The CDR3 DNA reads TGTGCCAGCAGCGGGACTAGCGGAACTTTCGGTCTTTACGAGCAGTACTTC.

V gene TRBV6-1 combines with J gene TRBJ2-2; 11 nucleotides line up with TRBD2. The germline V gene has CDR1 MNHNS and CDR2 SASEGT. V shed 3 bases and J 4 bases; nucleotides not matched to a gene: 1. The CDR3 totals 15 residues. DNA for the CDR3: TGTGCCAGCAGTGAGCTAGCGGGGGGCACCGGGGAGCTGTTTTTT. Protein product: CASSELAGGTGELFF.